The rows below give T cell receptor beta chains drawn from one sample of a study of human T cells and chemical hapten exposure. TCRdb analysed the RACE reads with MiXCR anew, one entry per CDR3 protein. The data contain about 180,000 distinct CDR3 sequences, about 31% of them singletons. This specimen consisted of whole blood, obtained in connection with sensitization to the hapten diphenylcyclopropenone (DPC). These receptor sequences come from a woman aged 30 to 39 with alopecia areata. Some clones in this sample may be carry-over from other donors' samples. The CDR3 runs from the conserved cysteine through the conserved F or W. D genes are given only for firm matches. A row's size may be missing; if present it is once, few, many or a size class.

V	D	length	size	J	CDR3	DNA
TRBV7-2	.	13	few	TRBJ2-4	CASSLTSGTLAYF	TGTGCCAGCAGCTTAACGTCCGGGACCCTAGCCTACTTC
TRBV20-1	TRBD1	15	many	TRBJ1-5	CSARDIGTGGQPQHF	TGCAGTGCTAGAGATATCGGGACAGGGGGTCAGCCCCAGCATTTT
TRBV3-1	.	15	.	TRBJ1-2	CASSQLRTANYGYTF	TGTGCCAGCAGCCAACTCCGGACAGCTAACTATGGCTACACCTTC
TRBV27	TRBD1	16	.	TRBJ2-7	CASSLFRRTGAHEQYF	TGTGCCAGCAGTTTATTTCGACGGACAGGGGCTCACGAGCAGTACTTC
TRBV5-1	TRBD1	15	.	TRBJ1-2	CASSSRTGMGYGYTF	TGCGCCAGCAGCTCCAGGACAGGCATGGGCTATGGCTACACCTTC
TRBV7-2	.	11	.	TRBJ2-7	CASTSSHEQYF	TGTGCCAGCACCTCTTCTCACGAGCAGTACTTC
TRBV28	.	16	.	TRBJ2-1	CASSLMGAAAYNEQFF	TGTGCCAGCAGTTTGATGGGGGCCGCTGCCTACAATGAGCAGTTCTTC
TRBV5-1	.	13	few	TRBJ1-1	CASSLLEGHGAFF	TGCGCCAGCAGCTTACTCGAAGGGCACGGGGCTTTCTTT
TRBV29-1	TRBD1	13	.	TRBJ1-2	CSVGTGAGYGYTF	TGCAGCGTCGGGACAGGAGCGGGCTATGGCTACACCTTC
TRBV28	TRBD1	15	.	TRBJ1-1	CASSPGDRVNTEAFF	TGTGCCAGCAGCCCAGGGGACAGGGTGAACACTGAAGCTTTCTTT
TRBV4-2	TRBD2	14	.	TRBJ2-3	CASSRAGGEDTQYF	TGTGCCAGCAGCCGAGCGGGGGGGGAAGATACGCAGTATTTT
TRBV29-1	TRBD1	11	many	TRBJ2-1	CSARTGVEQFF	TGCAGCGCACGGACAGGGGTTGAGCAGTTCTTC
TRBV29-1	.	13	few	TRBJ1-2	CSVQRGQRGGYTF	TGCAGCGTCCAGCGGGGGCAGAGGGGTGGCTACACCTTC
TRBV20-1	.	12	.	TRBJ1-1	CSVNRDKTEAFF	TGCAGTGTAAACCGGGACAAAACTGAAGCTTTCTTT
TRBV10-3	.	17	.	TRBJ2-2	CAIRGLGGSTNTGELFF	TGTGCCATCAGGGGGCTGGGGGGTAGCACCAACACCGGGGAGCTGTTTTTT
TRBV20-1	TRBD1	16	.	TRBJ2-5	CSANRPDRGRGETQYF	TGCAGTGCCAACCGACCGGACAGGGGGCGAGGGGAGACCCAGTACTTC
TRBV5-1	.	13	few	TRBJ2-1	CASSTRLGNEQFF	TGCGCCAGCTCGACCAGACTAGGCAATGAGCAGTTCTTC
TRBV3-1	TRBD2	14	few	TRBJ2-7	CASSPGLAVYEQYF	TGTGCCAGCAGCCCGGGACTAGCGGTCTACGAGCAGTACTTC
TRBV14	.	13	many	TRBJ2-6	CASSQAGANVLTF	TGTGCCAGCAGCCAAGCAGGGGCCAACGTCCTGACTTTC
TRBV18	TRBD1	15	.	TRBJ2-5	CASSLPGTDPRTQYF	TGTGCCAGCTCCTTACCAGGGACAGACCCTAGGACCCAGTACTTC
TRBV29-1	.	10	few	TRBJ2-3	CSVGIDTQYF	TGCAGCGTTGGCATAGATACGCAGTATTTT
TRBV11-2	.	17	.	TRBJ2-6	CASSPPPPFSGANVLTF	TGTGCCAGCAGCCCTCCACCCCCCTTCTCTGGGGCCAACGTCCTGACTTTC
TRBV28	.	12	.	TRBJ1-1	CASSFPGREAFF	TGTGCCAGCAGTTTCCCCGGGCGTGAAGCTTTCTTT
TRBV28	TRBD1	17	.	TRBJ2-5	CASSFPQGQGGQETQYF	TGTGCCAGCAGTTTCCCCCAAGGACAGGGGGGCCAAGAGACCCAGTACTTC
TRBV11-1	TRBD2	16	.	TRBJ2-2	CASSSWSGRDAGELFF	TGTGCCAGCAGCTCGTGGAGCGGGAGGGACGCCGGGGAGCTGTTTTTT
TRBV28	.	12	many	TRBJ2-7	CASSLGSYEQYF	TGCGCCAGCAGCTTGGGAAGCTACGAGCAGTACTTC
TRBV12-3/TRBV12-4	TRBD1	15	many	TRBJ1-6	CASSLMTGHNSPLHF	TGTGCCAGCAGTTTAATGACAGGGCATAATTCACCCCTCCACTTT
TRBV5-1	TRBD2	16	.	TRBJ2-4	CASSLTSGGGKNIQYF	TGCGCCAGCAGCTTAACTAGCGGGGGGGGCAAAAACATTCAGTACTTC
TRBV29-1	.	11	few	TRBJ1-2	CSVEVSDGYTF	TGCAGCGTTGAAGTTAGCGATGGCTACACCTTC
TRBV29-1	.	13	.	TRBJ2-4	CSARRGSKNIQYF	TGCAGCGCCCGACGAGGTTCCAAAAACATTCAGTACTTC
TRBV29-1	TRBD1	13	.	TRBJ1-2	CSLLGGRGDGYTF	TGCAGCCTTCTAGGGGGCAGGGGTGATGGCTACACCTTC